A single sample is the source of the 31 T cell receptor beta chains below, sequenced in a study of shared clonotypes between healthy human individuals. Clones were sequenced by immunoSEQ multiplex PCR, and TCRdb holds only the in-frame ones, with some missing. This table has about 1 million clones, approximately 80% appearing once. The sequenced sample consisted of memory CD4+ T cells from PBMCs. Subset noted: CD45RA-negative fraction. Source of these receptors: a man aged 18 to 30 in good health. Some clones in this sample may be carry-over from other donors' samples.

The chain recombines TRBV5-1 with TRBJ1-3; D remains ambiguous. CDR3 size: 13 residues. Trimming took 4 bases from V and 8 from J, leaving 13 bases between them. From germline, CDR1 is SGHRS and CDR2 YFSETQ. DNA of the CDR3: TGCGCCAGCAGCCCGGACCCCGGAGACACCATATATTTT. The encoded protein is CASSPDPGDTIYF.

The DNA for the CDR3 is TGTGCCAGCAGCTTCGACAGGAGCTCCTACGAGCAGTACTTC. Translated, it gives CASSFDRSSYEQYF. This sequence joins TRBV5-4 and TRBJ2-5, with D possibly being TRBD1 (6 bases). The better agreement between TRBJ2-7 and the DNA end casts doubt on the J call. This CDR3 contains 14 residues. From germline, CDR1 is SGHNT and CDR2 YYREEE (reference sequence).

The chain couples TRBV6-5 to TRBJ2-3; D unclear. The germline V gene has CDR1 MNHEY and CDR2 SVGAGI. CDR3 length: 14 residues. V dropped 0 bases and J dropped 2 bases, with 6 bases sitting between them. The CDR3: CASSYSVVTDTQYF. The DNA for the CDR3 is TGTGCCAGCAGTTACTCGGTAGTCACAGATACGCAGTATTTT.

The CDR3 sequence: CASMGTGNYEQYF. The CDR3 DNA sequence: TGTGCCAGCATGGGGACAGGGAACTACGAGCAGTACTTC. The chain employs TRBV6-1 and TRBJ2-7; 9 nucleotides line up with TRBD1. Germline loops: CDR1 MNHNS, CDR2 SASEGT. V lost 7 bases, J lost 3 bases, and 4 bases stayed unmatched. The CDR3 is made up of 13 amino acids.

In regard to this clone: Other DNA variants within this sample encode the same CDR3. CDR3 nucleotides: TGTGCCATCAGTGAGTCATATGGCTACACCTTC. Protein sequence: CAISESYGYTF. The V and J genes are TRBV10-3 and TRBJ1-2; D is unresolved. Trimming took 0 bases from V and 5 from J, leaving 1 base between them. In germline, CDR1 is ENHRY, CDR2 SYGVKD. The CDR3 loop spans 11 amino acids.

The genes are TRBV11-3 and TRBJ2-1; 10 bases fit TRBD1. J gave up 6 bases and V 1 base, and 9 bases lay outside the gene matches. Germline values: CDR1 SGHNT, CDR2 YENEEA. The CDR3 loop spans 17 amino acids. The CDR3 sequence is CASSLGDRGRVGNEQFF. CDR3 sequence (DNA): TGTGCCAGCAGCTTAGGTGACAGGGGGCGCGTGGGCAATGAGCAGTTCTTC.

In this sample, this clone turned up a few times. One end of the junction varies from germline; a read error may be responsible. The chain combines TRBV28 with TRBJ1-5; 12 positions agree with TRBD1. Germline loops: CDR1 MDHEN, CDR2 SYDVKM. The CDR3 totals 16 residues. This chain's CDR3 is CASSYPGTGGNQPQHF. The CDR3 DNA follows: TGTGCCAGCAGTTACCCGGGGACAGGGGGCAACCAGCCCCAGCATTTT.

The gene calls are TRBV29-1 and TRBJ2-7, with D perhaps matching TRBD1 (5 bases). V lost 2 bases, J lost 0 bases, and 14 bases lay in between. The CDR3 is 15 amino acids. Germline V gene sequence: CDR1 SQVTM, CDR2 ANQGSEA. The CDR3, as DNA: TGCAGCGTTGAAAGTTGGCAGGGAAGCTCCTACGAGCAGTACTTC. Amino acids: CSVESWQGSSYEQYF.

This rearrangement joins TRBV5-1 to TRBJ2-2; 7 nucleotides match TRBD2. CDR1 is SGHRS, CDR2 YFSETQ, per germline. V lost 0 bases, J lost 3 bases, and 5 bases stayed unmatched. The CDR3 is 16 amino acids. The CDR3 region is CASSLGLAAYTGELFF. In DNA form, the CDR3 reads TGCGCCAGCAGCTTGGGGCTAGCGGCTTACACCGGGGAGCTGTTTTTT.

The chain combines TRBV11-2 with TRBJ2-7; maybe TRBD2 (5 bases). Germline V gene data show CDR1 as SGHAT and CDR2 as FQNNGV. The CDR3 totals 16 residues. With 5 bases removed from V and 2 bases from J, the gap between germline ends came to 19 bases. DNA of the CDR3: TGTGCCAGCAGCCCCCTGCGAGGGTCCCCTACCTACGAGCAGTACTTC. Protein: CASSPLRGSPTYEQYF.

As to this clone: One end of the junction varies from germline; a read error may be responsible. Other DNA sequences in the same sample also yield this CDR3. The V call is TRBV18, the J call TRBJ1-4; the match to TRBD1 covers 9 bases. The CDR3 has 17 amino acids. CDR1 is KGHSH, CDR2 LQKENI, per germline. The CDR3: CASSPLDRGGGVEKLFF. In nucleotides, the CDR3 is TGCGCCAGCTCACCACTGGACAGGGGTGGAGGTGTGGAAAAACTGTTTTTT.

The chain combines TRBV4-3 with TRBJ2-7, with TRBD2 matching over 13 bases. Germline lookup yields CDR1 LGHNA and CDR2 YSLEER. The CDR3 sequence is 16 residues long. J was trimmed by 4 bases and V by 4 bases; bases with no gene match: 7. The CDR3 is CASSPSGLAGVYEQYF. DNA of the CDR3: TGCGCCAGCAGCCCCTCTGGACTAGCGGGAGTGTACGAGCAGTACTTC.

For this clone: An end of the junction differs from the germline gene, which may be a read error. CDR3 in DNA: TGTGCCAGCAGCGTAGATCTGTCAGCACCCCTCCACTTT. Translation: CASSVDLSAPLHF. This chain connects TRBV11-2 to TRBJ1-6; D unresolved. The CDR3 sequence is 13 residues long. Per germline, CDR1 SGHAT and CDR2 FQNNGV.

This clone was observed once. CDR3 sequence: CATADRTSYGYTF. In nucleotides, the CDR3 is TGTGCCACCGCTGACAGGACGAGCTATGGCTACACCTTC. This chain links TRBV2 with TRBJ1-2; D may be TRBD1 (6 bases). The V end was cut by 10 bases, the J end by 4 bases, with 16 bases between. This CDR3 region has 13 residues. Germline V gives CDR1 SNHLY, CDR2 FYNNEI.

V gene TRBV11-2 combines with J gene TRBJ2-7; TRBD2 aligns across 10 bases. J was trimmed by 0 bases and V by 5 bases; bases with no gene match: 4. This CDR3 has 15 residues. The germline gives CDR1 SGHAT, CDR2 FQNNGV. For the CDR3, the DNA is TGTGCCAGCAGCCCGGGACTAGCGAGCTCCTACGAGCAGTACTTC. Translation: CASSPGLASSYEQYF.

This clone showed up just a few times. This CDR3 is CASSLGTSYNEQFF. CDR3 nucleotides: TGTGCCAGCAGCTTAGGGACTTCCTACAATGAGCAGTTCTTC. V is TRBV7-7 and J is TRBJ2-1, with TRBD2 as a possible D gene (5 bases). Germline loops: CDR1 SSHAT, CDR2 FNYEAQ (reference sequence). There are 14 residues in the CDR3. The V end was cut by 1 base, the J end by 1 base, with 5 bases between.

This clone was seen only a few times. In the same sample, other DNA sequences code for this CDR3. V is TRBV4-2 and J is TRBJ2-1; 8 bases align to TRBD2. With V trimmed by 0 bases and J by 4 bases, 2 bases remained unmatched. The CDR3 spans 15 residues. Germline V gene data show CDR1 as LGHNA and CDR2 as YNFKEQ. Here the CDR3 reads CASSQDTSGYNEQFF. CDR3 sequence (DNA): TGTGCCAGCAGCCAAGATACTAGCGGATACAATGAGCAGTTCTTC.

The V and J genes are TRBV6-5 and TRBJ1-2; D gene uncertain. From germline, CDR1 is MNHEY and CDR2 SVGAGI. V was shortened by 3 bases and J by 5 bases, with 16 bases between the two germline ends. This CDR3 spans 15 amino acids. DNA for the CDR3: TGTGCCAGCAGTTATTCCGGCCGAGCTTTATATGGCTACACCTTC. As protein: CASSYSGRALYGYTF.

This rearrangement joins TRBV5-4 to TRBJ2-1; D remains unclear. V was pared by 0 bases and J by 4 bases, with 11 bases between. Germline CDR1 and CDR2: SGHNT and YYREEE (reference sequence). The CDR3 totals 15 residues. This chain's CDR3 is CASSLGVLGYNEQFF. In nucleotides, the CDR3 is TGTGCCAGCAGCTTGGGGGTATTGGGGTACAATGAGCAGTTCTTC.

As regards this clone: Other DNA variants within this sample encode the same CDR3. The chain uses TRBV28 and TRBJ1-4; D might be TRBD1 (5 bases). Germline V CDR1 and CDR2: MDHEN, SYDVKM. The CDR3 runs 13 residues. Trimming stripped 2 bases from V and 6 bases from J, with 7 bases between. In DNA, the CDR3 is TGTGCCAGCAGTTTAATACAGGATGAAAAACTGTTTTTT. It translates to CASSLIQDEKLFF.

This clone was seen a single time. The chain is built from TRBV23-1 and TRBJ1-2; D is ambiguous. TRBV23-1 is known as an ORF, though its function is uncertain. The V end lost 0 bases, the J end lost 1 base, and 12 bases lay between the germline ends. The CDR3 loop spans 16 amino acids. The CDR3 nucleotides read TGCGCCAGCAGTCAATCTTTTGATCCGTTTAACTATGGCTACACCTTC. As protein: CASSQSFDPFNYGYTF.

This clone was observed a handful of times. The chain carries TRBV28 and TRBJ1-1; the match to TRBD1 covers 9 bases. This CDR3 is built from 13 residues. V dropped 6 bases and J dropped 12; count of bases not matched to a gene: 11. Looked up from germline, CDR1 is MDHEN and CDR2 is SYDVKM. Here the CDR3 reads CASSPAGTGMTFF. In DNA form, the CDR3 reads TGTGCCAGCAGCCCCGCCGGGACAGGGATGACTTTCTTT.

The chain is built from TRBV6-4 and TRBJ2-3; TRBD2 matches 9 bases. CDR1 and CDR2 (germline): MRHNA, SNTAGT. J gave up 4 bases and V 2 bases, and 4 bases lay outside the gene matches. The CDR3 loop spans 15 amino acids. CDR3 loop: CASSDGVAGADTQYF. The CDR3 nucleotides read TGTGCCAGCAGTGACGGTGTAGCGGGAGCAGATACGCAGTATTTT.

The CDR3 loop is CASSEQGARNVLTF. The CDR3 DNA reads TGTGCCAGCAGTGAGCAGGGGGCTAGAAACGTCCTGACTTTC. The J gene is TRBJ2-6, the V gene TRBV25-1; 8 bases line up with TRBD1. This CDR3 has 14 amino acids. Germline V gene data show CDR1 as MGHDK and CDR2 as SYGVNS. The V gene end was trimmed by 3 bases and the J gene end by 10 bases; junction bases not matched to a gene: 5.

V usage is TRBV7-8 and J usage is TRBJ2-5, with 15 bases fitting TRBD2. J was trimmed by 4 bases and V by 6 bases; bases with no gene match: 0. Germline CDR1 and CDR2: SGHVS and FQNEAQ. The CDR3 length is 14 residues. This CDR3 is CASRGLAGGETQYF. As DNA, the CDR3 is TGTGCCAGCAGGGGACTAGCGGGAGGAGAGACCCAGTACTTC.

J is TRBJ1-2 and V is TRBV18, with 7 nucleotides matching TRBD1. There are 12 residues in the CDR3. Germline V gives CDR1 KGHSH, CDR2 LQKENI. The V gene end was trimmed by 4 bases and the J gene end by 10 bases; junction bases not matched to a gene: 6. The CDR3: CASSHRQGDYTF. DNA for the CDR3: TGTGCCAGCTCACACCGACAGGGAGACTACACCTTC.

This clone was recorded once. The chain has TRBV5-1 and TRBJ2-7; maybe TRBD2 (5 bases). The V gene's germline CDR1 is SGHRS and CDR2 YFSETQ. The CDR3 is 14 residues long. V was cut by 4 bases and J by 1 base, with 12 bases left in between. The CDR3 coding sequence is TGCGCCAGCAGCCGCGCGGGCCCTTCCTACGAGCAGTACTTC. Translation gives CASSRAGPSYEQYF.

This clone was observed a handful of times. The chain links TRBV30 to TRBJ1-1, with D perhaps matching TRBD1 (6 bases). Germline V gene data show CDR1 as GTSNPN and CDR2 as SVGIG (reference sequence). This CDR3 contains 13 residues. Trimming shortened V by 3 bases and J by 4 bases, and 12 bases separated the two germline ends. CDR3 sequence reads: CAWRQGLSTEAFF. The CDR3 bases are TGTGCCTGGAGACAGGGTTTATCCACTGAAGCTTTCTTT.

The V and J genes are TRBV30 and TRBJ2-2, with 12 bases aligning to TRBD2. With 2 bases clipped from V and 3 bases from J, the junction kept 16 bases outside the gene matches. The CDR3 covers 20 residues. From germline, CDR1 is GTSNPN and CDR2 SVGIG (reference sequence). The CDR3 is CAWSSRRASGRASYTGELFF. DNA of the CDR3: TGTGCCTGGAGTTCTCGTCGGGCTAGCGGGAGGGCTTCCTACACCGGGGAGCTGTTTTTT.

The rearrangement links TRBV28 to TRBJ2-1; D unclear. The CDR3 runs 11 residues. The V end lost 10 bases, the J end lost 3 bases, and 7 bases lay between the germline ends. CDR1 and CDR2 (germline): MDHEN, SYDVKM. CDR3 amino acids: CATFLYNEQFF. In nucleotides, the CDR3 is TGTGCCACCTTTCTCTACAATGAGCAGTTCTTC.

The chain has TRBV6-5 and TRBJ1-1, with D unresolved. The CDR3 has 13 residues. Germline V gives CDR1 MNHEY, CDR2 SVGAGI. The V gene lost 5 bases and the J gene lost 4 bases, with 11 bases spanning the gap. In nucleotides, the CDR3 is TGTGCCAGCAGTCGCGAGGTTGGCACTGAAGCTTTCTTT. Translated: CASSREVGTEAFF.